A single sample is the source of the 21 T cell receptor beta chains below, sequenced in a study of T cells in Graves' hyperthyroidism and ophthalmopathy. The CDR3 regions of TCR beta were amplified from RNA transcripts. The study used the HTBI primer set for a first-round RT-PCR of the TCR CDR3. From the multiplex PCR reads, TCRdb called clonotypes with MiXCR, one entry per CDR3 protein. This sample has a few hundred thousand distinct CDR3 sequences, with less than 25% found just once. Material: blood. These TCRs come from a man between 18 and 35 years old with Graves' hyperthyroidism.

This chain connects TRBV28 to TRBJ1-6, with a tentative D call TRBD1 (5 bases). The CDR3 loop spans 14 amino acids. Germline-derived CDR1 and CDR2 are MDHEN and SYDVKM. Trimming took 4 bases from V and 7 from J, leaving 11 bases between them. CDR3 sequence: CASSYFGANSPLHF. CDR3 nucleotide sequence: TGTGCCAGCAGTTATTTCGGGGCCAATTCACCCCTCCACTTT.

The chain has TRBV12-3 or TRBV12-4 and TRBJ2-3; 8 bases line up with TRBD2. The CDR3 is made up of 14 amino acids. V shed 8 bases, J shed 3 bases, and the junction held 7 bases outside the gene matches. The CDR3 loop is CASSIAGPTDTQYF. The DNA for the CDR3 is TGTGCCAGCTCAATAGCGGGGCCTACAGATACGCAGTATTTT.

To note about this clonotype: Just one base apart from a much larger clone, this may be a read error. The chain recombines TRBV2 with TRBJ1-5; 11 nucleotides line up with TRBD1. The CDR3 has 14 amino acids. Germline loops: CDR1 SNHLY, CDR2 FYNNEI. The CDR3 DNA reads TGTGCCAGCATGAGGGACAGGGGGTACCAGCTCCAGCATTTT. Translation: CASMRDRGYQLQHF.

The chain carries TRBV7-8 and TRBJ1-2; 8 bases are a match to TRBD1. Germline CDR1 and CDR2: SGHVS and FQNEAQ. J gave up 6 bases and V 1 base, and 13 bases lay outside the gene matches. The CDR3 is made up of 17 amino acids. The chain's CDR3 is CASSLVFQGAPRDGYTF. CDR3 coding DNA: TGTGCCAGCAGCTTAGTTTTTCAGGGGGCGCCCCGAGATGGCTACACCTTC.

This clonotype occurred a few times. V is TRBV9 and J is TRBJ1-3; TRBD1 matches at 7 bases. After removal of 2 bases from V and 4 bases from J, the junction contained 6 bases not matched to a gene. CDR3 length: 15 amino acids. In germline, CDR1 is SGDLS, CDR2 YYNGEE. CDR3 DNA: TGTGCCAGCAGCGTGAGCGGGACAGCCGGAAACACCATATATTTT. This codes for CASSVSGTAGNTIYF.

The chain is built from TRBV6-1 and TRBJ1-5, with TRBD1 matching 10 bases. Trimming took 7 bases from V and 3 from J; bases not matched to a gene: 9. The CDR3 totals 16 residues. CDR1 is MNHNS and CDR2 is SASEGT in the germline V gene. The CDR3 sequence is CASTNPGQGNNQPQHF. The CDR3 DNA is TGTGCCAGCACCAATCCGGGACAGGGGAACAATCAGCCCCAGCATTTT.

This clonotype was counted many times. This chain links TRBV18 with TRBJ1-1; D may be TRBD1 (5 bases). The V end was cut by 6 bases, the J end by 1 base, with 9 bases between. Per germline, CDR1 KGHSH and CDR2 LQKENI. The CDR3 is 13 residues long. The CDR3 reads CASSHDRNTEAFF. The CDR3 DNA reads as TGTGCCAGCTCCCACGACAGGAACACTGAAGCTTTCTTT.

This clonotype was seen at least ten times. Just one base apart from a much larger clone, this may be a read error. The CDR3 coding sequence is TGTGCCAGCATCGGGACAGAAGGTAACGAGCAGTACTTC. Its protein is CASIGTEGNEQYF. V and J are TRBV2 and TRBJ2-7, with TRBD1 identical over 7 bases. Per germline, CDR1 SNHLY and CDR2 FYNNEI. The trim removed 7 bases at V and 5 bases at J, leaving 8 bases unmatched. The CDR3 has 13 residues.

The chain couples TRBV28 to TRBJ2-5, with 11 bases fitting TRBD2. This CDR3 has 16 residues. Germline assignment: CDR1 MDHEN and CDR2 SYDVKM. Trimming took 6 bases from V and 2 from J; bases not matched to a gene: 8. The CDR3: CASRTSGVQSQETQYF. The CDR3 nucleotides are TGTGCCAGCAGGACTAGCGGGGTCCAAAGTCAAGAGACCCAGTACTTC.

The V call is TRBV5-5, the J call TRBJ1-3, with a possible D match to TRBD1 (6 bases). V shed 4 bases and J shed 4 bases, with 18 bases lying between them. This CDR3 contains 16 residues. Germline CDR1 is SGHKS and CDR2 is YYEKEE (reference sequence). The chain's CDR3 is CASSIYYQGKGNTIYF. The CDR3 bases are TGTGCCAGCAGCATCTACTATCAGGGGAAAGGAAACACCATATATTTT. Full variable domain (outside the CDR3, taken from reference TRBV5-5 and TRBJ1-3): DAGVTQSPTHLIKTRGQQVTLRCSPISGHKSVSWYQQVLGQGPQFIFQYYEKEERGRGNFPDRFSARQFPNYSSELNVNALLLGDSALYLCASSIYYQGKGNTIYFGEGSWLTVV.

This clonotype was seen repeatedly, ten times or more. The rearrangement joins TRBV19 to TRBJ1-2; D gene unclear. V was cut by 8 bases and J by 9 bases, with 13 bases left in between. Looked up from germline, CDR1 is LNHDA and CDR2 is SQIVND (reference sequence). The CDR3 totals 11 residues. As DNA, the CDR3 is TGTGCCAGTGCCAATTTCTGGAGCTACACCTTC. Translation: CASANFWSYTF.

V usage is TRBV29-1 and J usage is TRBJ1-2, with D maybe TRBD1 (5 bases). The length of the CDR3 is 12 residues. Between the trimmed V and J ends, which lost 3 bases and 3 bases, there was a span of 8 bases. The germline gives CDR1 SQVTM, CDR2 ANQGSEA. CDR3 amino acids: CSVEGRDYGYTF. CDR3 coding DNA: TGCAGCGTTGAGGGCAGGGACTATGGCTACACCTTC.

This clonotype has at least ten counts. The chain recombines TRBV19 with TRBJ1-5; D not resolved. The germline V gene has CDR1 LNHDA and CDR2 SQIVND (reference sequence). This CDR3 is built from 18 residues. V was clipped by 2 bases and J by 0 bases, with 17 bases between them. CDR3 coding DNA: TGTGCCAGTAGTATAAACTCGGAGATTTTAGCTAGCAATCAGCCCCAGCATTTT. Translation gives CASSINSEILASNQPQHF.

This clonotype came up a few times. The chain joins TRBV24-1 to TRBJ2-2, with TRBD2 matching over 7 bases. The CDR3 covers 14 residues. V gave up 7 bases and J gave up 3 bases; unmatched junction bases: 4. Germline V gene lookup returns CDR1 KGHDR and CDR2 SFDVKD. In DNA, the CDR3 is TGTGCCACCAGGGGAGGGCGCGACACCGGGGAGCTGTTTTTT. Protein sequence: CATRGGRDTGELFF.

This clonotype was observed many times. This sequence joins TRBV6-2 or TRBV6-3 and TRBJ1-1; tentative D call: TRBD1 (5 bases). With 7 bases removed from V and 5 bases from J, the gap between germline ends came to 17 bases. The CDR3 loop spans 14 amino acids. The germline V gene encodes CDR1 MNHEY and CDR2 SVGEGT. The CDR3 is CASTDEGRWTEAFF. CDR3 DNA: TGTGCCAGCACCGACGAGGGGAGGTGGACTGAAGCTTTCTTT.

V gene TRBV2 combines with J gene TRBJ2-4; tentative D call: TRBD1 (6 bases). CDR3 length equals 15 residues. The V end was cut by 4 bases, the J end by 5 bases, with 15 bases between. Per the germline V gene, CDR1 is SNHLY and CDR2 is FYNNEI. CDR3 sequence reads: CASSADRPRENIQYF. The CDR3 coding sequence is TGTGCCAGCAGTGCCGACAGGCCCCGCGAAAACATTCAGTACTTC. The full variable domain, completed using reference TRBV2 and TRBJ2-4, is EPEVTQTPSHQVTQMGQEVILRCVPISNHLYFYWYRQILGQKVEFLVSFYNNEISEKSEIFDDQFSVERPDGSNFTLKIRSTKLEDSAMYFCASSADRPRENIQYFGAGTRLSVL.

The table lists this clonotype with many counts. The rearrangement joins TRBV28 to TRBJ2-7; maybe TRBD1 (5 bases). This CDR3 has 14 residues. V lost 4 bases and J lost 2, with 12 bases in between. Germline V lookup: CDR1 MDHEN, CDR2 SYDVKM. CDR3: CASSWGTGTYEQYF. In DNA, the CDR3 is TGTGCCAGCAGTTGGGGCACCGGAACCTACGAGCAGTACTTC.

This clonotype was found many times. CDR3 in amino acids: CASSFLGPGTRGTGELFF. In DNA, the CDR3 is TGTGCCAGCAGTTTCCTAGGCCCCGGGACTAGGGGCACCGGGGAGCTGTTTTTT. The chain recombines TRBV6-2 or TRBV6-3 with TRBJ2-2; 8 bases are shared with TRBD2. This CDR3 spans 18 amino acids. Germline CDR1 is MNHEY and CDR2 is SVGEGT. Losses at the gene ends were 4 bases for V and 4 bases for J; bases not matched to a gene: 14.

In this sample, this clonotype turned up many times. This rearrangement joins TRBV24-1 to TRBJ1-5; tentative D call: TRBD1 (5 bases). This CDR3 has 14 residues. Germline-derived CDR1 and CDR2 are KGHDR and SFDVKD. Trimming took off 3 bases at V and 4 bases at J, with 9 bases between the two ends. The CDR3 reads CATSDRQGNQPQHF. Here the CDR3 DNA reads TGTGCCACCAGTGATCGGCAGGGAAATCAGCCCCAGCATTTT.

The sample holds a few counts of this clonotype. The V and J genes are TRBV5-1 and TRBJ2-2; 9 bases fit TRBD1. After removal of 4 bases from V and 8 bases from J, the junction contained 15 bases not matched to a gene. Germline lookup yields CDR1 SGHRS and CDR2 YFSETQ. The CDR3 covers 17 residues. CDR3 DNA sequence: TGCGCCAGCAGCCCTGGGACAGGGAGTTTCCCTCGGGGGGAGCTGTTTTTT. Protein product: CASSPGTGSFPRGELFF.

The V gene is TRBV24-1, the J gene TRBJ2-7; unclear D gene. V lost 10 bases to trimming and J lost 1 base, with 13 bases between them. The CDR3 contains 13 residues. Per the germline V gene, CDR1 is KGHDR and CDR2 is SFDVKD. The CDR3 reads CATGKRGSYEQYF. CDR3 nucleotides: TGTGCCACAGGCAAGCGCGGATCCTACGAGCAGTACTTC.